This T cell receptor (beta chain) stems from a study of cytomegalovirus exposure and HLA in healthy donors. The validation cohort, a group of 120 subjects, included the donors and was separate from the roughly 720-subject first cohort. V was clipped by 1 base and J by 4 bases, with 3 bases between them. Germline V gives CDR1 SEHNR, CDR2 FQNEAQ (reference sequence). The CDR3 is 12 amino acids. Data came from immunoSEQ multiplex PCR; TCRdb stores just in-frame clones and leaves some out. The sample shows about 130,000 clones, 90% of them seen only once. The V call is TRBV7-9, the J call TRBJ2-3, with D hard to call. The clonotype originates from a woman in her twenties or thirties in good health and CMV-seropositive. The sequenced material came from PBMCs. CDR3 sequence (DNA): TGTGCCAGCAGCTTAGTATCAGATACGCAGTATTTT. Protein: CASSLVSDTQYF.